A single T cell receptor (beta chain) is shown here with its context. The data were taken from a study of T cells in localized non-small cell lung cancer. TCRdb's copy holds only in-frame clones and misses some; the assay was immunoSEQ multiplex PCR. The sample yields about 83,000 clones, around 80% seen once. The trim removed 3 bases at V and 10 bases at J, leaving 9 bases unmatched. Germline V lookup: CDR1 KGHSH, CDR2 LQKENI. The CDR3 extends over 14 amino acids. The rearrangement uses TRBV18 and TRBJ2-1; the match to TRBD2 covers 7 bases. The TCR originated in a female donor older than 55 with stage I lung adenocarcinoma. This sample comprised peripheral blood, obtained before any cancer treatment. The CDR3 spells CASSPGGGVGEQFF. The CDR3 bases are TGTGCCAGCTCACCGGGCGGGGGAGTTGGGGAGCAGTTCTTC. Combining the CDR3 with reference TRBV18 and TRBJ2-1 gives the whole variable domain NAGVMQNPRHLVRRRGQEARLRCSPMKGHSHVYWYRQLPEEGLKFMVYLQKENIIDESGMPKERFSAEFPKEGPSILRIQQVVRGDSAAYFCASSPGGGVGEQFFGPGTRLTVL.